The 25 T cell receptor beta chains reported below all come from one sample, sequenced in a study of blood T cell repertoires in COVID-19. Clones were read by immunoSEQ multiplex PCR, and TCRdb kept only the in-frame ones, dropping some. Here the sample spans 140,000 or so clones, about 84% being singletons. Sequencing was carried out using PBMCs or T cells enriched from blood (not recorded which). Every receptor here comes from a woman younger than 30 who had been exposed to COVID-19.

The chain employs TRBV5-6 and TRBJ2-7; D is perhaps TRBD2 (6 bases). CDR1 SGHDT and CDR2 YYEEEE come from the germline V gene. The germline V and J ends were trimmed by 3 bases and 5 bases, with 12 bases remaining between them. The CDR3 is made up of 13 amino acids. CDR3 in amino acids: CASSSTSFHEQYF. The CDR3 DNA reads as TGTGCCAGCAGCTCGACTAGTTTCCACGAGCAGTACTTC.

V is TRBV10-1 and J is TRBJ1-1; D is unclear. The germline gives CDR1 WNHNN, CDR2 SYGVQD (reference sequence). The CDR3 runs 13 residues. V was cut by 6 bases and J by 7 bases, with 15 bases left in between. CDR3 coding DNA: TGCGCCAGCAGCAGCGGGTTCTACGGTGAAGCTTTCTTT. Translating it yields CASSSGFYGEAFF.

The V gene is TRBV7-8, the J gene TRBJ2-5, with 9 bases that match TRBD2. CDR1 is SGHVS and CDR2 is FQNEAQ in the germline V gene. CDR3 length: 17 amino acids. Losses at the gene ends were 3 bases for V and 3 bases for J; bases not matched to a gene: 11. In DNA, the CDR3 is TGTGCCAGCAGCTTGGACAGAGCGGGGGGCCCGAAAGAGACCCAGTACTTC. This codes for CASSLDRAGGPKETQYF. Supplemented by reference TRBV7-8 and TRBJ2-5, the full variable domain reads GAGVSQSPRYKVAKRGQDVALRCDPISGHVSLFWYQQALGQGPEFLTYFQNEAQLDKSGLPSDRFFAERPEGSVSTLKIQRTQQEDSAVYLCASSLDRAGGPKETQYFGPGTRLLVL.

The J gene is TRBJ2-1, the V gene TRBV11-3; D call uncertain. CDR3 length: 16 residues. Germline CDR1 and CDR2: SGHNT and YENEEA. Trimming left V 5 bases short and J 2 bases short, with 16 bases between. CDR3 sequence reads: CASSPVTSAAYNEQFF. The CDR3 DNA sequence: TGTGCCAGCAGCCCAGTTACCAGCGCTGCCTACAATGAGCAGTTCTTC.

This clone showed up just once. The rearrangement links TRBV2 to TRBJ1-6; 8 bases are a match to TRBD1. The junction had 6 bases not matched to a gene; V was cut back by 8 bases and J by 9 bases. The CDR3 totals 13 residues. The V gene's germline CDR1 is SNHLY and CDR2 FYNNEI. The CDR3 sequence: CASQGQGASPLHF. CDR3 DNA: TGTGCCAGCCAAGGACAGGGCGCTTCACCCCTCCACTTT.

The chain carries TRBV3-1 (or the pseudogene TRBV3-2) and TRBJ2-7, with D tentatively TRBD2 (5 bases). V shed 1 base and J shed 7 bases, with 8 bases lying between them. The CDR3 spans 12 residues. Germline lookup yields CDR1 LGHDT and CDR2 YNNKEL (reference sequence). The CDR3 region is CASSQGRREQYF. The CDR3 nucleotides are TGTGCCAGCAGCCAAGGAAGGAGGGAGCAGTACTTC.

V gene TRBV5-1 combines with J gene TRBJ1-1; D uncertain. The germline V gene has CDR1 SGHRS and CDR2 YFSETQ. This CDR3 contains 15 residues. V shed 0 bases and J shed 0 bases, with 9 bases lying between them. CDR3 nucleotides: TGCGCCAGCAGCTTGGCGGGTTTTATGAACACTGAAGCTTTCTTT. The encoded protein is CASSLAGFMNTEAFF.

V gene TRBV27 combines with J gene TRBJ2-7, with a possible D match to TRBD2 (6 bases). Trimming cost V 6 bases and J 3 bases, with 15 bases left between them. Germline V CDR1 and CDR2: MNHEY, SMNVEV (reference sequence). The CDR3 has 14 residues. CDR3 sequence: CASSLLEGNYEQYF. In DNA form, the CDR3 reads TGTGCCAGCAGCCTATTGGAGGGAAACTACGAGCAGTACTTC.

This clone appeared a few times. CDR3 protein: CASSLDGDGGNGKLFF. The CDR3 DNA is TGTGCCAGCAGCTTGGATGGAGACGGGGGGAACGGAAAACTGTTTTTT. This chain uses TRBV5-4 with TRBJ1-4; D is possibly TRBD1 (5 bases). This CDR3 has 16 residues. The germline gives CDR1 SGHNT, CDR2 YYREEE (reference sequence). V was clipped by 0 bases and J by 10 bases, with 19 bases between them.

The gene calls are TRBV29-1 and TRBJ2-1; TRBD2 aligns across 8 bases. CDR1 is SQVTM, CDR2 ANQGSEA, per germline. Trimming at V came to 7 bases and at J to 3 bases, leaving 17 bases not matched to a gene. The CDR3 extends over 17 amino acids. CDR3 coding DNA: TGCAGCGCTGCGACTAGCGCAACCGACTTTTTCTACAATGAGCAGTTCTTC. This sequence encodes CSAATSATDFFYNEQFF.

The chain links TRBV2 to TRBJ1-2; 8 nucleotides agree with TRBD1. J lost 7 bases, V lost 4 bases, and 2 bases had no gene match. The CDR3 contains 12 residues. The germline gives CDR1 SNHLY, CDR2 FYNNEI. CDR3 amino acids: CASSGQGLGYTF. In DNA, the CDR3 is TGTGCCAGCAGTGGACAGGGGCTTGGCTACACCTTC.

The CDR3 DNA follows: TGCAGTGCTAGAGCAGGGACTCCCCAGCATTTT. Translated, it gives CSARAGTPQHF. This chain connects TRBV20-1 to TRBJ1-5; a weak D match, TRBD1 (5 bases). The germline CDR1 and CDR2 sequences are DFQATT and SNEGSKA (reference sequence). Trimming stripped 1 base from V and 10 bases from J, with 8 bases between. This CDR3 comprises 11 residues.

This clone was seen a few times. The chain recombines TRBV9 with TRBJ1-4, with no clear D. The CDR3 is 15 residues long. CDR1 and CDR2 from the germline V gene are SGDLS and YYNGEE. Trimming shortened V by 3 bases and J by 2 bases, and 11 bases separated the two germline ends. The CDR3 DNA follows: TGTGCCAGCAGCGCCTCTCTGTTGACTAATGAAAAACTGTTTTTT. As protein: CASSASLLTNEKLFF.

This clone has only a few counts. The V call is TRBV14, the J call TRBJ2-7; perhaps TRBD2 as D (5 bases). V was pared by 1 base and J by 3 bases, with 16 bases between. The CDR3 has 16 residues. Germline V lookup: CDR1 SGHDN, CDR2 FVKESK. The CDR3 DNA reads TGTGCCAGCAGCCAAGGGGAGCATCTCCTAAACTACGAGCAGTACTTC. Amino acid sequence: CASSQGEHLLNYEQYF.

The chain has TRBV4-1 and TRBJ1-5; D gene ambiguous. This CDR3 has 16 amino acids. Germline V gives CDR1 MGHRA, CDR2 YSYEKL. Trimming cost V 1 base and J 0 bases, with 10 bases left between them. The CDR3 protein is CASSQVSGFSNQPQHF. As DNA, the CDR3 is TGCGCCAGCAGCCAAGTATCGGGTTTTAGCAATCAGCCCCAGCATTTT.

The rearrangement links TRBV28 to TRBJ2-5, with TRBD2 matching over 16 bases. CDR3 length: 17 residues. The ends lost 6 bases at V and 5 bases at J; junction bases unmatched: 9. Germline CDR1 MDHEN, CDR2 SYDVKM. CDR3 sequence: CASSLAGLAGGWETQYF. CDR3 nucleotide sequence: TGTGCCAGCAGCCTTGCGGGACTAGCGGGAGGGTGGGAGACCCAGTACTTC.

This chain connects TRBV19 to TRBJ1-1, with D unresolved. V shed 7 bases and J shed 1 base, with 10 bases lying between them. The CDR3 runs 13 residues. Germline values: CDR1 LNHDA, CDR2 SQIVND (reference sequence). In nucleotides, the CDR3 is TGTGCCAGTACCTACAGCCCGAACACTGAAGCTTTCTTT. This gives the protein CASTYSPNTEAFF.

The rearrangement links TRBV19 to TRBJ2-7; D is perhaps TRBD2 (6 bases). CDR1 LNHDA and CDR2 SQIVND come from the germline V gene (reference sequence). V lost 5 bases and J lost 3, with 23 bases in between. This CDR3 contains 17 residues. CDR3 nucleotide sequence: TGTGCCAGTAGTGCCGGCCTTTTTGGTAGCGGAGGCTACGAGCAGTACTTC. Amino acid sequence: CASSAGLFGSGGYEQYF.

The rearrangement links TRBV7-2 to TRBJ2-5; D is perhaps TRBD2 (6 bases). V was trimmed by 5 bases and J by 0 bases, leaving 10 bases between them. Germline CDR1 and CDR2: SGHTA and FQGNSA. The CDR3 is 14 residues long. In DNA form, the CDR3 reads TGTGCCAGCAGCCTGACTAGACACCAAGAGACCCAGTACTTC. Protein product: CASSLTRHQETQYF.

The chain carries TRBV18 and TRBJ1-1, with a possible D match to TRBD1 (6 bases). The CDR3 covers 16 residues. With 3 bases removed from V and 6 bases from J, the gap between germline ends came to 20 bases. Germline values: CDR1 KGHSH, CDR2 LQKENI. In nucleotides, the CDR3 is TGTGCCAGCTCACCGGCCGGGACACGGGTTAAGGCTGAAGCTTTCTTT. Translation gives CASSPAGTRVKAEAFF.

The gene calls are TRBV7-9 and TRBJ2-2, with TRBD1 identical over 9 bases. CDR3 length equals 15 residues. Losses at the gene ends were 3 bases for V and 5 bases for J; bases not matched to a gene: 4. CDR1 SEHNR and CDR2 FQNEAQ come from the germline V gene (reference sequence). CDR3 coding DNA: TGTGCCAGCAGCTTCGGGACAGGGTATACCGGGGAGCTGTTTTTT. This translates into CASSFGTGYTGELFF.

CDR3 loop: CASLVDRESSGANVLTF. CDR3 nucleotide sequence: TGTGCCAGCCTTGTCGACAGAGAAAGCTCTGGGGCCAACGTCCTGACTTTC. This sequence joins TRBV27 and TRBJ2-6, with a weak D call TRBD1 (5 bases). From germline, CDR1 is MNHEY and CDR2 SMNVEV (reference sequence). Trimming left V 8 bases short and J 0 bases short, with 17 bases between. The CDR3 has 17 amino acids.

The CDR3 sequence: CASSHPSGGGYNEQFF. The CDR3 DNA is TGTGCCAGCAGCCACCCTAGTGGGGGGGGGTACAATGAGCAGTTCTTC. The chain is built from TRBV4-2 and TRBJ2-1, with 7 bases identical to TRBD2. Losses at the gene ends were 3 bases for V and 4 bases for J; bases not matched to a gene: 9. The CDR3 runs 16 residues. Germline CDR1 and CDR2: LGHNA and YNFKEQ.

The V call is TRBV4-1, the J call TRBJ2-1; TRBD2 aligns across 10 bases. CDR1 MGHRA and CDR2 YSYEKL come from the germline V gene. The CDR3 spans 19 residues. V lost 1 base and J lost 1; bases outside the gene matches: 10. DNA for the CDR3: TGCGCCAGCAGCCAAGTGGGGCTTAGCGGGAGGACTTCCTACAATGAGCAGTTCTTC. It encodes CASSQVGLSGRTSYNEQFF.

As DNA, the CDR3 is TGTGCCAGCAGTGAACAGGAGGGGCATGGCTACACCTTC. Its translation is CASSEQEGHGYTF. The chain has TRBV25-1 and TRBJ1-2; D perhaps matches TRBD1 (5 bases). Germline CDR1 reads MGHDK; CDR2 reads SYGVNS. The CDR3 runs to 13 residues. V was cut by 2 bases and J by 6 bases, with 10 bases left in between.